These T cell receptor beta chains were read from a single sample in a study of blood T cell repertoires in COVID-19. Measured with immunoSEQ multiplex PCR; TCRdb has only the in-frame clones, and not every one. The table lists about 180,000 clones, around 87% of them singletons. Sample: peripheral blood. Every receptor here comes from a woman aged 70-85 years with COVID-19, enrolled during active disease. Both conserved end residues are part of each CDR3. Each record gives: D gene, clone size, J gene, V gene, CDR3 DNA, CDR3 protein. The D gene is left open where the match is weak. A row's size may be missing; if present it is once, few, many or a size class.

D: TRBD1; size: once; J: TRBJ2-5; V: TRBV28; DNA: TGTGCCAGCAGTTTGGATCGGGACAGATATCAAGAGACCCAGTACTTC; CDR3: CASSLDRDRYQETQYF
D: TRBD2; size: once; J: TRBJ2-7; V: TRBV11-2; DNA: TGTGCCAGCAGCTTAGAAAGCGGGAAGGCTGGGTACGAGCAGTACTTC; CDR3: CASSLESGKAGYEQYF
D: .; size: .; J: TRBJ1-2; V: TRBV5-1; DNA: TGCGCCAGCAGCGTTGGAGATACGAACTATGGCTACACCTTC; CDR3: CASSVGDTNYGYTF
D: TRBD1; size: .; J: TRBJ1-2; V: TRBV12-3/TRBV12-4; DNA: TGTGCCAGCAGTTTTCAGGGGGCTATTGGCTACACCTTC; CDR3: CASSFQGAIGYTF
D: TRBD1; size: .; J: TRBJ1-4; V: TRBV30; DNA: TGTGCCTGGAGGGGGACAGGCCGAATAGCTTTT; CDR3: CAWRGTGRIAF
D: TRBD1; size: .; J: TRBJ1-3; V: TRBV4-1; DNA: TGCGCCAGCAGCCAAGTACTCGAAAAAGGACAGGGTCCCACCATATATTTT; CDR3: CASSQVLEKGQGPTIYF
D: TRBD1; size: .; J: TRBJ1-1; V: TRBV19; DNA: TGTGCCAGTAGTTCAGACAGGGGGAACACTGAAGCTTTCTTT; CDR3: CASSSDRGNTEAFF
D: .; size: few; J: TRBJ2-6; V: TRBV12-5; DNA: TGTGCTAGTGGTTTGGGCGCAGGGAACTGGGCCAACGTCCTGACTTTC; CDR3: CASGLGAGNWANVLTF
D: .; size: .; J: TRBJ1-2; V: TRBV7-2; DNA: TGTGCCAGCAGCTTAGCGCAGGGCAGGTTAAGCGACTACACCTTC; CDR3: CASSLAQGRLSDYTF
D: .; size: .; J: TRBJ1-2; V: TRBV7-8; DNA: TGTGCCAGCAGCTTATTGGGACAAACCTATGGCTACACCTTC; CDR3: CASSLLGQTYGYTF
D: .; size: .; J: TRBJ2-5; V: TRBV30; DNA: TGTGCCTTGACTCGTGTAGAGACCCAGCACTTC; CDR3: CALTRVETQHF
D: .; size: .; J: TRBJ2-2; V: TRBV3-1/TRBV3-2; DNA: TGTGCCAGCAGCCCGAATATCCCGGCCGGGGAGCTGTTTTTT; CDR3: CASSPNIPAGELFF
D: TRBD1; size: once; J: TRBJ2-7; V: TRBV6-5; DNA: TGTGCCAGCACCGGACAGGTCGGGTACGAGCAGTACTTC; CDR3: CASTGQVGYEQYF
D: TRBD1; size: .; J: TRBJ1-2; V: TRBV19; DNA: TGTGCCAGTAGTACTTCCGGGACAGGGAACTATGGCTACACCTTC; CDR3: CASSTSGTGNYGYTF
D: TRBD2; size: few; J: TRBJ2-7; V: TRBV5-4; DNA: TGTGCCAGCAGCTTGGTGATTAGCGGGAGACGCGAGCAGTACTTC; CDR3: CASSLVISGRREQYF
D: TRBD2; size: few; J: TRBJ2-7; V: TRBV10-3; DNA: TGTGCCACCTATGGAGCGGGAGCCTCCTACGAGCAGTACTTC; CDR3: CATYGAGASYEQYF
D: TRBD2; size: .; J: TRBJ2-7; V: TRBV7-2; DNA: TGTGCCAGCAGCTTGAGGGCTAGCGGAGAGAGCTCCTACGAGCAGTACTTC; CDR3: CASSLRASGESSYEQYF
D: TRBD2; size: .; J: TRBJ2-1; V: TRBV7-3; DNA: TGTGCCAGCAGCCCGTACCCTAGCGGGGGATACAATGAGCAGTTCTTC; CDR3: CASSPYPSGGYNEQFF
D: TRBD1; size: .; J: TRBJ2-1; V: TRBV5-8; DNA: TGTGCCAGCAGCCGGGACAGCCTTATGTACAATGAGCAGTTCTTC; CDR3: CASSRDSLMYNEQFF
D: TRBD1; size: .; J: TRBJ2-7; V: TRBV5-1; DNA: TGCGCCAGCAGCTCGCAGGGGGCTGGGTACGAGCAGTACTTC; CDR3: CASSSQGAGYEQYF
D: .; size: once; J: TRBJ2-1; V: TRBV11-2; DNA: TGTGCCAGCAGCTTCGGATACAGTCACAATGAGCAGTTCTTC; CDR3: CASSFGYSHNEQFF
D: .; size: .; J: TRBJ1-1; V: TRBV30; DNA: TGTGCCTGGAGTAGAGTCCTTCGGGACACTGAAGCTTTCTTT; CDR3: CAWSRVLRDTEAFF
D: TRBD2; size: few; J: TRBJ2-1; V: TRBV4-2; DNA: TGTGCCAGCAGCCAGCAAGCGGGACTAGACCTAGACAATGAGCAGTTCTTC; CDR3: CASSQQAGLDLDNEQFF
D: TRBD1; size: once; J: TRBJ1-2; V: TRBV7-2; DNA: TGTGCCAGCAGCTTGCGCCAGGGGGTCTCTGGTAACGGCTACACCTTC; CDR3: CASSLRQGVSGNGYTF